This T cell receptor beta chain was sequenced in a study of beta chain features in type 1 diabetes. About the research overall: Age, gender, cell numbers and subset yield matched between patients and controls. Findings and caveats of the study: More deletions and fewer insertions at VDJ junctions were seen in type 1 diabetes patients. Sequencing the cDNA could make cells with high TCR expression show up more than they should.

Reverse transcription of all isolated RNA meant that expressed TCRB transcripts were sequenced. Repertoires were generated with immunoSEQ multiplex PCR, while TCRdb's copy carries only in-frame clones and drops some. Seen here are about 160,000 clones, 7% to 10% observed once, and the top ten hold about 2.1%. This clone was detected a few times. Its antigen is unknown. The CDR3 sequence is 13 residues long. V trimming: 3 bases; J trimming: 7 bases; junction bases outside the gene matches: 3. The V gene's germline CDR1 is KGHSH and CDR2 LQKENI. The clonotype was recovered from a woman younger than 30 in good health. The V call is TRBV18, the J call TRBJ1-2; 9 nucleotides agree with TRBD1. The sequenced sample was central memory CD4+ T cells from blood. The CDR3 DNA reads TGTGCCAGCTCACCGGACAGGGGTTCTGGCTACACCTTC. Translation: CASSPDRGSGYTF. Complete variable domain (other parts from reference TRBV18 and TRBJ1-2): NAGVMQNPRHLVRRRGQEARLRCSPMKGHSHVYWYRQLPEEGLKFMVYLQKENIIDESGMPKERFSAEFPKEGPSILRIQQVVRGDSAAYFCASSPDRGSGYTFGSGTRLTVV.